The TCR beta chain under discussion was sequenced for a study of human T cells and chemical hapten exposure (dated by TCRdb to about 2021). A note on the overall study: For sensitization, 2% DPC in acetone was applied to a 2 cm by 2 cm area of upper inner arm skin. Throughout the roughly 25-week study period, patients were also given weekly therapeutic DPC doses on the scalp. Patch testing was performed on the upper back with Finn chambers containing 0.01% DPC, and the patch tests were scored after 6 days according to International Contact Dermatitis Research Group standards. The mostly female patient cohort included alopecia areata with under or over 50% scalp involvement, alopecia totalis and alopecia universalis. Libraries were pooled for sequencing, and per-sample TCR yields varied mainly because of small differences in library volumes within the pool. In alopecia patients, the study followed how the peripheral blood TCR repertoire changed in vivo over primary and secondary sensitization to diphenylcyclopropenone (DPC), a hapten. Blood samples were taken from patients before sensitization (week 0) and then at 2, 6 and about 24 weeks after DPC sensitization. About 29 alopecia patients gave blood for TCR sequencing at one to four time points (pre-sensitization, 2, 6 and 24 weeks). Results the study describes overall, beyond this receptor: Compared with pre-sensitization or healthy control sets, expanded TCRs formed significantly more large CDR3 similarity clusters, which is consistent with antigen-driven responses. Patch test score was positively correlated with the number of PT1 expanded TCRs, with significance at thresholds 8, 16 and 32 but not at 4. The number of TCRs above 1 in 1000 frequency did not change with DPC sensitization; there was no evidence of global repertoire structure alterations. All patients had alopecia, a presumed autoimmune disease, so their immune response might differ from that of healthy individuals. Repeated subsampling changed both the strength of the expansion versus patch-test correlation and the threshold at which the correlation became significant.

Sample time point, as interpreted from the label and publication: patch test 2, 6 weeks after DPC sensitization. The treatment or condition tag for this specimen amounts to: therapeutic diphenylcyclopropenone sensitization with weekly scalp DPC. At every patch-test visit, the blood draw took place before the patch test was put on. Eligible patients were aged 18 to 70, diagnosed with alopecia, deemed suitable for DPC therapy, and excluded if pregnant. Total RNA was extracted from unfractionated whole blood that had been collected in Tempus Blood RNA tubes. Turning to this clonotype: Its antigen remains undetermined. No qualities accompany the bases; no much larger clone lies one base away.

Receptor amplification or capture employed RACE. Data came from a NextSeq 500. Library preparation attached unique molecular identifiers to individual cDNA molecules for quantitative, reproducible TCR counting. For every blood RNA sample, sequencing covered both the TCR alpha and TCR beta chains. From the authors' description of their analysis: Samples had a median of roughly 91,000 TCRs, with a range from roughly 23,224 to 700,000. V, J and CDR3 annotation of the TCR reads was performed with the Decombinator software suite. For PS versus PT1 abundance plots, all samples were subsampled to the same number of TCRs (28,000). Expanded TCRs were defined as absent before sensitization and observed at least eight times at the 2-week time point. TCRdb reworked the public reads: Q25 trimming with fastp, MiXCR clone assembly, productive beta chains retained. Rows matching on CDR3 protein sequence are summarized as one entry with the most common DNA and genes. The V and J calls come from TCRdb's annotation, not from the publication. Here the sample has around 360,000 distinct CDR3 sequences; about 6.9% occur a single time. The ten largest clones take up about 6% of the sample.

Reading the germline V gene (reference sequence) gives CDR1 DFQATT and CDR2 SNEGSKA. The CDR3, from cysteine to phenylalanine, totals 11 residues. The retained sequence is limited to the CDR3, 33 bases, with the frame set at the first base. A distance of 11 bases separates the germline ends of V and J, which lose 4 bases and 9 bases respectively. The chain employs TRBV20-1 and TRBJ2-3; the D gene is perhaps TRBD2, from 6 matching bases. The TCR originated in a woman younger than 35 with alopecia areata. Some clones in this sample may be carry-over from other donors' samples. This material consisted of whole blood, taken in connection with sensitization to the hapten diphenylcyclopropenone (DPC). The DNA reads TGCAGTGCTATGAAGGAGGGCACGCAGTATTTT. This gives the protein CSAMKEGTQYF.